This T cell receptor beta chain was obtained from a study of pediatric ulcerative colitis (dated by TCRdb to between 2017 and 2020). For the wider study: Among the ulcerative colitis patients, 6 or 7 had pancolitis and two had left-sided colitis, and histology in every patient was consistent with ulcerative colitis. Using the Pediatric Ulcerative Colitis Activity Index, two patients were classed as having mild disease, several as having moderate disease and three as having acute severe colitis. From eight or nine newly diagnosed, treatment-naive pediatric ulcerative colitis patients and four non-IBD control children, paired blood and rectal samples were collected.

General study outcomes and caveats: A couple of rectal CDR3 clonotypes were found in every ulcerative colitis patient but in no control. Compared with controls, ulcerative colitis patients showed significantly higher autologous blood-rectal clonal overlap, a finding that suggests increased T cell trafficking to inflamed tissue. Only a handful of individuals were included in the healthy control group, which was small. Rectal pinch biopsies may have included blood-derived T cells, especially in patients with overt colitis. Because repertoires were derived from total lymphocyte DNA, patterns in rare subsets such as regulatory T cells may not have been reflected. Controls, mild-moderate and acute severe colitis patients were separated by rectal repertoire features, and reduced rectal diversity due to clonal expansions was observed in acute severe colitis. For technical reasons, substantially fewer templates were yielded by the blood samples of two patients, and these blood samples were excluded from blood-rectal overlap analysis.

At the junction V is shortened by 5 bases and J by 7 bases; bases outside the gene matches: 5. Taken from cysteine to phenylalanine, the CDR3 has 13 residues. Only the CDR3 portion is preserved as DNA: 39 bases, with reading frame beginning at the first base. The germline V gene yields MNHNS for CDR1 and SASEGT for CDR2. Rearranged CDR3 beta regions were amplified from genomic DNA with multiplex V and J primers using the immunoSEQ TRB Survey service. To keep sequencing depth the same across samples, survey-level depth of up to 500,000 reads per sample was applied. Libraries were purified and pooled, and sequencing was performed on Illumina technology. On the authors' methods: Productive clonality, sample overlap, pairwise scatters, CDR3 beta length, V/D/J gene usage and productiveness were all assessed with the immunoSEQ online tools. Calculated diversity was the number of unique rearrangements divided by total templates times 100; Shannon and Simpson indices were also computed. For principal component analysis, Z-score normalized data were analyzed with the R prcomp function and the ggbiplot package. Blood-rectal clonal overlap within each subject was quantified with Morisita's index. TCRdb stores this immuneACCESS table with in-frame sequences only. Part of the clones is absent; in the studies checked, under half of the shortfall reflects unresolved V genes, and no reason is known for the rest. V, J and clone size reflect that table, while D and trimming were determined from the DNA. Within this sample are tens of thousands of clones, with roughly 79% of them counted one time only. Over 3% of the sample goes to the ten largest clones.

With respect to this clone: Which antigen it targets is not known. Qualities for individual bases were not recorded, and no much larger clone is one base off.

During colonoscopy, one to two rectal pinch biopsies were obtained for research purposes. Before the diagnostic colonoscopy, none of the ulcerative colitis patients had been given any immunosuppressive medication. Before DNA isolation, rectal biopsies were subjected to proteinase K digestion. The Wizard kit (Promega) was used to extract genomic DNA from blood and intestinal samples. The chain links TRBV6-1 with TRBJ1-1; the junction holds 9 bases that match TRBD1. This TCR derives from a girl aged 10-17 years with moderate ulcerative colitis. The sample consisted of gut tissue. CDR3 sequence: CASSMGQGNEAFF. The sequence in DNA is TGTGCCAGCAGTATGGGACAGGGAAATGAAGCTTTCTTT.